These T cell receptor beta chains were read from a single sample in a study of shared clonotypes between healthy human individuals. Some clones are missing from TCRdb's copy, which holds only in-frame ones; the method was immunoSEQ multiplex PCR. The repertoire includes 1,400,000 or so clones, 97% to 99% of them detected once, and approximately 0.4% sits in the top ten. Sequenced input: naive CD4+ T cells sorted from blood. All receptors come from a man under 40 in good health. CDR3s include the opening cysteine and the closing phenylalanine or tryptophan. A D gene is named only where the DNA matches it firmly. Clone size, where shown, is once, few, many, or a class for clones that have expanded.

once,TRBV14,TRBJ2-4,-,CASSPSGALAIQYF,TGTGCCAGCAGCCCGTCGGGGGCGCTCGCCATTCAGTACTTC
once,TRBV27,TRBJ2-5,-,CASSHSRGTKTQYF,TGTGCCAGCAGTCACTCCCGGGGAACGAAGACCCAGTACTTC
-,TRBV5-4,TRBJ2-7,-,CASSDLRSSYEQYF,TGTGCCAGCAGCGACCTCAGGAGCTCCTACGAGCAGTACTTC
-,TRBV28,TRBJ2-7,-,CASSGSRYEQYF,TGTGCCAGTAGTGGGAGCCGGTACGAGCAGTACTTC
-,TRBV7-9,TRBJ2-2,-,CASSFVTEDHERSGELFF,TGTGCCAGCAGCTTTGTTACGGAGGATCACGAAAGGTCCGGGGAGCTGTTTTTT
-,TRBV28,TRBJ2-5,-,CASSLYQETQYF,TGTGCCAGCAGTTTATATCAAGAGACCCAGTACTTC
-,TRBV7-8,TRBJ1-5,-,CASSDSNQPQHF,TGTGCCAGCAGCGATAGCAATCAGCCCCAGCATTTT
-,TRBV14,TRBJ2-5,-,CASSQSWYQETQYF,TGTGCCAGCAGCCAAAGCTGGTATCAAGAGACCCAGTACTTC
-,TRBV7-9,TRBJ2-5,TRBD2,CASSPLAEIQETQYF,TGTGCCAGCAGCCCACTAGCGGAGATACAAGAGACCCAGTACTTC
-,TRBV7-3,TRBJ2-1,TRBD1,CASSQGQGRYNEQFF,TGTGCCAGCAGCCAGGGACAGGGGCGCTACAATGAGCAGTTCTTC
few,TRBV5-1,TRBJ1-5,-,CASSLGQSNQPQHF,TGCGCCAGCAGCTTGGGGCAGAGCAATCAGCCCCAGCATTTT
-,TRBV27,TRBJ2-1,TRBD2,CASRLTSGSRHEQFF,TGTGCCAGCAGGCTAACTAGCGGGAGCCGCCATGAGCAGTTCTTC
-,TRBV5-4,TRBJ2-1,-,CASSSRPSEQFF,TGTGCCAGCAGCTCTCGGCCTTCTGAGCAGTTCTTC
-,TRBV28,TRBJ1-5,-,CASSLNLPEPQHF,TGTGCCAGCAGTTTAAACCTTCCGGAGCCCCAGCATTTT
-,TRBV2,TRBJ1-2,TRBD1,CASSEGGQGRHGYTF,TGTGCCAGCAGTGAGGGTGGACAGGGGAGGCATGGCTACACCTTC
-,TRBV30,TRBJ1-4,-,CAWRPRVTEVKLFF,TGTGCCTGGCGGCCTAGGGTGACCGAGGTAAAACTGTTTTTT
-,TRBV5-6,TRBJ2-3,-,CASSLVRGFTDTQYF,TGTGCCAGCAGCTTGGTACGGGGTTTCACAGATACGCAGTATTTT
-,TRBV2,TRBJ2-7,TRBD2,CASQGGGRIYEQYF,TGTGCCAGCCAGGGTGGCGGGAGGATCTACGAGCAGTACTTC
once,TRBV28,TRBJ2-6,-,CASSLIGSGANVLTF,TGTGCCAGCAGTCTTATTGGCTCTGGGGCCAACGTCCTGACTTTC
-,TRBV11-2,TRBJ1-2,-,CASNKWWEGADSLNYGYTF,TGTGCCAGCAATAAATGGTGGGAGGGAGCAGACAGCCTTAACTATGGCTACACCTTC
-,TRBV7-8,TRBJ1-5,TRBD1,CASSLVTGGHQPQHF,TGTGCCAGCAGCTTAGTGACAGGGGGCCATCAGCCCCAGCATTTT
-,TRBV30,TRBJ2-1,TRBD2,CAWSVRAGGPYNEQFF,TGTGCCTGGAGTGTACGGGCGGGAGGGCCGTACAATGAGCAGTTCTTC
-,TRBV5-1,TRBJ2-1,TRBD2,CASSLVAGGYNEQFF,TGCGCCAGCAGCTTGGTGGCGGGAGGTTACAATGAGCAGTTCTTC
-,TRBV2,TRBJ2-3,TRBD1,CASSSSFGTELTDSDTQYF,TGTGCCAGCAGTTCATCATTCGGGACAGAACTGACTGACTCAGATACGCAGTATTTT
-,TRBV18,TRBJ2-7,-,CASSPNRAAYEQYF,TGTGCCAGCTCCCCGAACAGGGCGGCCTACGAGCAGTACTTC
-,TRBV7-6,TRBJ2-7,TRBD2,CASSLGLAGENYEQYF,TGTGCCAGCAGCCTGGGACTAGCGGGAGAGAACTACGAGCAGTACTTC
-,TRBV25-1,TRBJ2-1,TRBD2,CASSDGGSGRGINEQFF,TGTGCCAGCAGTGACGGGGGGAGCGGGAGAGGTATAAATGAGCAGTTCTTC
-,TRBV7-2,TRBJ1-2,-,CASSQSWGYGYTF,TGTGCCAGCAGCCAAAGCTGGGGGTATGGCTACACCTTC
once,TRBV5-1,TRBJ2-5,-,CASRYPLAIQETQYF,TGCGCCAGCAGGTACCCTCTAGCGATCCAAGAGACCCAGTACTTC
-,TRBV11-2,TRBJ2-3,TRBD2,CASSPRTRGGQYF,TGTGCCAGCAGCCCCCGGACTAGGGGTGGGCAGTATTTT
-,TRBV6-1,TRBJ2-2,-,CASTRDTAGELFF,TGTGCCAGCACTCGGGATACGGCCGGGGAGCTGTTTTTT
-,TRBV14,TRBJ2-2,-,CASSQEDSRIGELFF,TGTGCCAGCAGCCAAGAAGACAGTCGTATCGGGGAGCTGTTTTTT
-,TRBV7-2,TRBJ1-2,-,CASSLGFVLGKSNYGYTF,TGTGCCAGCAGCTTAGGCTTTGTTCTCGGGAAGTCTAACTATGGCTACACCTTC
-,TRBV9,TRBJ1-1,-,CASSVATGTEAFF,TGTGCCAGCAGCGTAGCTACCGGGACTGAAGCTTTCTTT
-,TRBV18,TRBJ1-4,-,CAAQETTNEKLFF,TGTGCCGCCCAGGAAACAACTAATGAAAAACTGTTTTTT
once,TRBV28,TRBJ2-1,TRBD2,CASTISGGGNNEQFF,TGTGCCAGCACCATTAGCGGGGGAGGTAACAATGAGCAGTTCTTC
-,TRBV7-8,TRBJ2-7,TRBD1,CASSLAAGTAYEQYF,TGTGCCAGCAGCTTAGCGGCAGGGACAGCCTACGAGCAGTACTTC
-,TRBV5-1,TRBJ2-2,TRBD1,CASSLTGVYTGELFF,TGCGCCAGCAGCTTGACAGGGGTATACACCGGGGAGCTGTTTTTT
-,TRBV7-2,TRBJ2-7,-,CASLGPAGTSYEQYF,TGTGCCAGCCTGGGGCCAGCGGGGACATCCTACGAGCAGTACTTC
-,TRBV28,TRBJ2-3,-,CASSRTRDTQYF,TGTGCCAGCAGCCGGACCAGGGATACGCAGTATTTT
-,TRBV19,TRBJ2-2,-,CASSQARGADTGELFF,TGTGCCAGTAGCCAGGCACGGGGGGCGGATACCGGGGAGCTGTTTTTT
-,TRBV10-1,TRBJ2-1,-,CASSDGLGLVSSYNEQFF,TGCGCCAGCAGTGACGGACTGGGACTGGTGAGCTCCTACAATGAGCAGTTCTTC
-,TRBV5-4,TRBJ2-7,-,CASSSMGAAGEQYF,TGTGCCAGCAGCTCCATGGGGGCGGCGGGCGAGCAGTACTTC
-,TRBV9,TRBJ1-1,TRBD1,CASSAGRQGPGEAFF,TGTGCCAGCAGCGCCGGACGACAGGGACCGGGTGAAGCTTTCTTT
-,TRBV4-1,TRBJ2-2,-,CASSRGNTGELFF,TGCGCCAGCAGCCGCGGGAACACCGGGGAGCTGTTTTTT
-,TRBV2,TRBJ1-1,TRBD1,CAGQGTTEAFF,TGTGCCGGACAGGGAACCACTGAAGCTTTCTTT
-,TRBV5-1,TRBJ2-3,-,CASSLQGPDTQYF,TGCGCCAGCAGCTTACAGGGCCCAGATACGCAGTATTTT
-,TRBV5-1,TRBJ2-1,TRBD1,CASSLTGEYNEQFF,TGCGCCAGCAGCTTGACAGGGGAATACAATGAGCAGTTCTTC
-,TRBV11-2,TRBJ2-2,TRBD1,CASSFPRQGVTPTGELFF,TGTGCCAGCAGCTTTCCTCGACAGGGGGTCACACCCACCGGGGAGCTGTTTTTT
-,TRBV6-1,TRBJ2-3,-,CASSEEWLSTDTQYF,TGTGCCAGCAGTGAGGAGTGGTTAAGCACAGATACGCAGTATTTT
-,TRBV6-6,TRBJ2-2,TRBD2,CASAQGLAITGELFF,TGTGCCAGCGCGCAGGGACTAGCGATAACCGGGGAGCTGTTTTTT
once,TRBV10-2,TRBJ1-3,-,CASSGWLGGNTIYF,TGCGCCAGCAGTGGCTGGCTGGGTGGAAACACCATATATTTT
-,TRBV6-5,TRBJ1-5,-,CAIASGTFPQPQHF,TGTGCCATAGCGTCCGGGACCTTCCCCCAGCCCCAGCATTTT
-,TRBV10-3,TRBJ2-1,-,CAISEGPTTDEQFF,TGTGCCATCAGTGAAGGTCCGACCACCGATGAGCAGTTCTTC
-,TRBV18,TRBJ2-7,-,CASSPPAGSEQYF,TGTGCCAGCTCACCCCCGGCAGGGAGCGAGCAGTACTTC
-,TRBV5-1,TRBJ1-3,-,CASSPVPPGNTIYF,TGCGCCAGCAGCCCTGTTCCTCCTGGAAACACCATATATTTT
-,TRBV6-6,TRBJ1-2,-,CASSYPGRLNYGYTF,TGTGCCAGCAGTTACCCCGGACGCCTGAACTATGGCTACACCTTC
-,TRBV4-1,TRBJ1-4,TRBD1,CASSHRGRVEKLFF,TGCGCCAGCAGCCACAGGGGGCGAGTTGAAAAACTGTTTTTT